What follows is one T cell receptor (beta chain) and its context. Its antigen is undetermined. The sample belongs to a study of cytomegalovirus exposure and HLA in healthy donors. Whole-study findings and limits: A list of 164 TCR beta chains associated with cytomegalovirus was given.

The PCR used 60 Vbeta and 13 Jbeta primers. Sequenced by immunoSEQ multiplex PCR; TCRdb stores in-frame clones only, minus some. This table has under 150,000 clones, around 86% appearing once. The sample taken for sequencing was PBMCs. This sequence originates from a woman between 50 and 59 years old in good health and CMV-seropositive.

Here the CDR3 DNA reads TGTGCCAGCAGCACCTGGACTAGCGGGGGGGTATGGAATGAGCAGTTCTTC. Its protein is CASSTWTSGGVWNEQFF. The chain combines TRBV7-9 with TRBJ2-1; 15 bases line up with TRBD2. Germline V gene sequence: CDR1 SEHNR, CDR2 FQNEAQ (reference sequence). The junction had 9 bases not matched to a gene; V was cut back by 5 bases and J by 7 bases. The CDR3 runs to 17 residues.